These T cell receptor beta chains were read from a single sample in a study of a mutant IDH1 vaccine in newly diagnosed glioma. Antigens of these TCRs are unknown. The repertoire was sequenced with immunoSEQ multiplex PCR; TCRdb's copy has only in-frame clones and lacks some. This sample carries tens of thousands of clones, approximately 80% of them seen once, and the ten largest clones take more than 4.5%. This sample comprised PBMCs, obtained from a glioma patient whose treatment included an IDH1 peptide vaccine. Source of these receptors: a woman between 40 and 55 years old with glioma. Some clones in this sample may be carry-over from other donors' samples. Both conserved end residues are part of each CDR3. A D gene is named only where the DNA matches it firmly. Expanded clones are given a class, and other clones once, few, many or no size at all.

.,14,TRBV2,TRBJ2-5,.,CASTHRGLQETQYF,TGTGCCAGCACCCACCGGGGGCTCCAAGAGACCCAGTACTTC
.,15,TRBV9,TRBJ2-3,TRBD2,CASSTLAGGPDTQYF,TGTGCCAGCAGCACCTTAGCGGGGGGGCCAGATACGCAGTATTTT
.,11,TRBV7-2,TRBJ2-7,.,CASSYRGEQYF,TGTGCCAGCAGCTATCGGGGTGAGCAGTACTTC
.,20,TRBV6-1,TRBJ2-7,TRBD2,CASSAGLAGGLKLSSYEQYF,TGTGCCAGCAGTGCCGGACTAGCGGGAGGACTTAAACTTAGCTCCTACGAGCAGTACTTC
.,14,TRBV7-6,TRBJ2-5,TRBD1,CASRAGTGKWTQYF,TGTGCCAGCAGGGCCGGGACAGGGAAATGGACCCAGTACTTC
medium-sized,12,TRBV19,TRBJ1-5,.,CASSPEPQPQHF,TGTGCCAGTAGTCCGGAACCCCAGCCCCAGCATTTT
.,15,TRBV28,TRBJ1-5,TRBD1,CASSSGSDRAMPQHF,TGTGCCAGCAGTTCAGGGTCGGACAGGGCGATGCCCCAGCATTTT
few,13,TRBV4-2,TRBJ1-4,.,CASSQDAIKKLFF,TGTGCCAGCAGCCAAGATGCCATCAAAAAACTGTTTTTT
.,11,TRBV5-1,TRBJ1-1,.,CASRQGLRAFF,TGCGCCAGCCGTCAGGGGCTCAGGGCTTTCTTT
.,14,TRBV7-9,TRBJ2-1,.,CASSFFSGINEQFF,TGTGCCAGCAGCTTCTTTTCGGGGATTAATGAGCAGTTCTTC
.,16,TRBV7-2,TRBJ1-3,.,CASSLAGSSSGNTIYF,TGTGCCAGCAGCTTAGCGGGCAGCTCCTCTGGAAACACCATATATTTT
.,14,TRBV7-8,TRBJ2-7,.,CASSFRSLAYEQYF,TGTGCCAGCAGCTTCCGAAGTTTAGCCTACGAGCAGTACTTC
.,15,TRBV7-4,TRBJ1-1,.,CASSSTGLRNTEAFF,TGTGCCAGCAGCTCTACAGGGTTGAGAAACACTGAAGCTTTCTTT
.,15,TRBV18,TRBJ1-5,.,CASSQRGDSNQPQHF,TGTGCCAGCTCGCAGAGAGGAGATAGCAATCAGCCCCAGCATTTT
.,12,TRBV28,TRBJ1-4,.,CASSFKVGKLFF,TGTGCCAGCAGTTTCAAGGTGGGAAAACTGTTTTTT
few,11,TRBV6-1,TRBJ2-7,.,CASSEAKEQYF,TGTGCCAGCAGTGAAGCCAAGGAGCAGTACTTC
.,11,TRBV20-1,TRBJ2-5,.,CSAQHQETQYF,TGCAGTGCACAACACCAAGAGACCCAGTACTTC
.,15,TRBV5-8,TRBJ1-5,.,CASRETRPGDQPQHF,TGTGCCAGCAGGGAGACTCGCCCCGGGGACCAGCCCCAGCATTTT
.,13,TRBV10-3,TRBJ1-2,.,CAITPDRDYGYTF,TGTGCCATCACCCCCGACAGAGACTATGGCTACACCTTC
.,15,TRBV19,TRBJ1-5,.,CASSLQVNSNQPQHF,TGTGCCAGTAGTCTACAGGTCAACAGCAATCAGCCCCAGCATTTT
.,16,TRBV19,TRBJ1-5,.,CASSIDWGRISQPQHF,TGTGCCAGTAGTATTGATTGGGGCAGGATCAGTCAGCCCCAGCATTTT
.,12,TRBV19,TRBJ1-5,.,CASSIGLQPQHF,TGTGCCAGTAGTATAGGATTGCAGCCCCAGCATTTT
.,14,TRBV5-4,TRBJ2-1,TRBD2,CASSFIAGAGEQFF,TGTGCCAGCAGCTTTATAGCGGGAGCGGGCGAGCAGTTCTTC
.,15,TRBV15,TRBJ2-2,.,CATSRDTINTGELFF,TGTGCCACCAGCCGGGACACCATTAACACCGGGGAGCTGTTTTTT
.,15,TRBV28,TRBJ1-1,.,CASSLFPGQRVEAFF,TGTGCCAGCAGTTTATTCCCGGGACAACGAGTTGAAGCTTTCTTT
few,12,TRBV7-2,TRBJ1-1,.,CASSPGRAEAFF,TGTGCCAGCAGTCCCGGACGGGCTGAAGCTTTCTTT
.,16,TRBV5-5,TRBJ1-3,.,CASSLDPTQSGNTIYF,TGTGCCAGCAGCTTGGACCCGACGCAGTCTGGAAACACCATATATTTT
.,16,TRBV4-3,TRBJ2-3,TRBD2,CASSQELAGGTDTQYF,TGCGCCAGCAGCCAAGAGCTAGCGGGAGGTACAGATACGCAGTATTTT
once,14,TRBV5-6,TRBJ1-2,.,CASSLGQGAYGYTF,TGTGCCAGCAGCCTGGGGCAGGGCGCCTATGGCTACACCTTC
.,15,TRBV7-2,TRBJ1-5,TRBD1,CASSFGTGGHRPQHF,TGTGCCAGCAGCTTTGGCACAGGGGGTCACCGGCCCCAGCATTTT
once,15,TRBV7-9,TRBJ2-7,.,CASSFPGGTPYEQYF,TGTGCCAGCAGCTTCCCAGGTGGGACCCCCTACGAGCAGTACTTC
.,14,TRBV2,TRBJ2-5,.,CASSDKLAKETQYF,TGTGCCAGCAGTGATAAGCTAGCTAAAGAGACCCAGTACTTC
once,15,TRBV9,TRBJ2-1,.,CASSVGTSIYNEQFF,TGTGCCAGCAGCGTAGGTACTTCCATCTACAATGAGCAGTTCTTC
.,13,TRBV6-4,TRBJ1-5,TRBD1,CASSDRVGQPQHF,TGTGCCAGTTCGGACAGGGTGGGTCAGCCCCAGCATTTT
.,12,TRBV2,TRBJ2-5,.,CASSTEGRTQYF,TGTGCCAGCAGTACGGAGGGGAGGACCCAGTACTTC
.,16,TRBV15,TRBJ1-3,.,CATSRDRSVSGNTIYF,TGTGCCACCAGCAGAGATCGCAGCGTCTCTGGAAACACCATATATTTT
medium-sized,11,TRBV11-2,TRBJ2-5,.,CASSLDKTQYF,TGTGCCAGCAGCCTTGATAAGACCCAGTACTTC
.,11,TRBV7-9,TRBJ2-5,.,CASSFRETQYF,TGTGCCAGCAGCTTTCGGGAGACCCAGTACTTC
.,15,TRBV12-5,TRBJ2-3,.,CASGLGSSSTDTQYF,TGTGCTAGTGGTTTGGGATCATCTAGCACAGATACGCAGTATTTT
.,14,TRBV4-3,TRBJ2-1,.,CASSQDRANNEQFF,TGCGCCAGCAGCCAAGATCGGGCAAACAATGAGCAGTTCTTC
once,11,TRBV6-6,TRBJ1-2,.,CASSPGDGYTF,TGTGCCAGCTCCCCGGGAGATGGCTACACCTTC
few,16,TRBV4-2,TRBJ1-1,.,CASSQVREGLNTEAFF,TGTGCCAGCAGCCAAGTCCGTGAGGGGTTGAACACTGAAGCTTTCTTT